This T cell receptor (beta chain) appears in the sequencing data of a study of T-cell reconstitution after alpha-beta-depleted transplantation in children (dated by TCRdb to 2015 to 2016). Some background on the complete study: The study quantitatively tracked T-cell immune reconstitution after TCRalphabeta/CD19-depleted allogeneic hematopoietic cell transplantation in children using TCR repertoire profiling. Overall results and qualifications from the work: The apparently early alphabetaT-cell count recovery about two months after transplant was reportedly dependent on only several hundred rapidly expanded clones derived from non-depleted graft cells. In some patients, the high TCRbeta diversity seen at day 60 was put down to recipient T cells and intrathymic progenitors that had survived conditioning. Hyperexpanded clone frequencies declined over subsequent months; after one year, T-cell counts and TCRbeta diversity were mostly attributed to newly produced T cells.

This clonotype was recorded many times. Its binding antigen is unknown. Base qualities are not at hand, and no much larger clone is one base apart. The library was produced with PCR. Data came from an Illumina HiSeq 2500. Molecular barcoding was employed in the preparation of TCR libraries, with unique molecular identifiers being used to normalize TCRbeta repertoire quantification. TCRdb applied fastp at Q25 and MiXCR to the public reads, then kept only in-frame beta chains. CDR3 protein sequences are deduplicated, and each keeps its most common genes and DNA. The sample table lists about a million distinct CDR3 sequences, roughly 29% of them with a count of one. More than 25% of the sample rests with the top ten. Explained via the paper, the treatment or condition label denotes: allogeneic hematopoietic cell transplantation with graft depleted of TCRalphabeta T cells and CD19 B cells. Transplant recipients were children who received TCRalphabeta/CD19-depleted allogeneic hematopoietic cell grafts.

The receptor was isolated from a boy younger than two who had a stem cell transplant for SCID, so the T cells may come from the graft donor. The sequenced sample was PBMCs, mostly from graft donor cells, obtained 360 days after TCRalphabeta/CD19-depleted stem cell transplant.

For the CDR3, the sequence is CASGSPRGGTGELFF. The DNA sequence is as follows: TGCGCCAGCGGTTCTCCACGGGGCGGTACCGGGGAGCTGTTTTTT. The sequence joins TRBV4-1 to TRBJ2-2; the D gene could be TRBD1 or TRBD2, each one agreeing over 5 bases. Trimming removed 8 bases from V and 5 bases from J, leaving 18 bases between the germline ends. Including cysteine and phenylalanine, the CDR3 has 15 amino acids. The DNA shown is the 45-base CDR3, in frame from base 1. Sequences MGHRA (CDR1) and YSYEKL (CDR2) are obtained from the germline V gene.